This entry features one T cell receptor (beta chain) sequence. What it binds is unknown. Just one base apart from a much larger clone, this may be a read error. Specified time point: newly diagnosed GD, antithyroid drugs for less than 3 months. Construction of the TCR library relied on RNA isolated from PBMCs. The sample belongs to a study of regulatory T cells in long-lasting Graves disease. General observations from the study: Having only a small sample size may have limited accuracy.

The germline V and J ends were trimmed by 4 bases and 4 bases, with 13 bases remaining between them. This CDR3 has 14 amino acids. Germline V gene data show CDR1 as LGHDT and CDR2 as YNNKEL (reference sequence). Libraries of TCR beta came from iRepertoire HTBI primers plus Arm-PCR of CDR3 regions. TCRdb processed the multiplex PCR reads anew with MiXCR; each CDR3 protein has one entry. The table has about 560,000 distinct CDR3 sequences, approximately 16% seen once; the top ten hold approximately 12%. These data were also filed under a second study, of T cells in Graves' hyperthyroidism and ophthalmopathy.

This clonotype was obtained from a man aged 18-30 years with Graves disease. The sequences come from peripheral blood mononuclear cells (PBMCs), collected at new diagnosis, from a patient treated with antithyroid drugs. This chain joins TRBV3-1 and TRBJ2-5, with D possibly being TRBD1 or TRBD2 (5 bases each). CDR3 bases: TGTGCCAGCAGCCCGGGACGGAACCGAGAGACCCAGTACTTC. Translation: CASSPGRNRETQYF.